This T cell receptor (beta chain) was captured in a study of T cell repertoires in ileal Crohn's disease (dated by TCRdb to the late 2010s). Regarding the complete study: At the time of surgery, roughly 34% of patients were active smokers, and the median duration of disease was 6.5 to 8 years. Every patient underwent surgery because of a complication, which was stricturing disease in 61% and penetrating disease in 39%. Roughly half of the patients were given postoperative therapy, with some 10 receiving thiopurines and around 18 receiving anti-TNF agents. The M6 samples were biopsies of the neoterminal ileum collected during postoperative colonoscopy. TCR repertoire analysis was done in some 55 Crohn's disease patients from a prospective multicentre cohort. Running in parallel with the study was a multicentre cohort set up to find predictors of early endoscopic recurrence following ileocolonic resection. A Rutgeerts score higher than i0 was the definition used for endoscopic postoperative recurrence. A total of 170 or so mucosal samples from approximately 60 patients were sequenced, collected from several sites on the surgical specimen and at postoperative endoscopy. What the study reported, not specific to this receptor: Postoperative endoscopy was performed at varying times within the first year after surgery, with a median delay of roughly seven months. A significantly higher proportion of clonal expansions was observed in active smokers at surgery than in non-smokers (approximately 28% vs 17%, p=0.02). Endoscopic recurrence was linked to a higher percentage of high-frequency clones at surgery, and recurrence occurred in every patient whose clonality exceeded 26.8% (18/57). Mucosal CD4 and CD8 T cells were sorted and sequenced only in a subgroup of patients, the size of which was not stated. Compared with CD4 T cells, sorted CD8 T cells held more high-frequency clones, which suggests that the mucosal expansions were mostly CD8.

From its cysteine to its phenylalanine, the CDR3 spans 13 amino acids. Solely the CDR3 DNA is kept, with 39 bases framed from the first base. The time point label for this specimen denotes: neoterminal ileum biopsy at postoperative endoscopy, about 6 months after surgery. Eligible patients were adults with ileal or ileocolonic Crohn's disease who had an indication for ileocolonic resection. Whole ileal mucosal biopsies were stored frozen at -80°C before DNA extraction. A TRizol-based method was used to extract genomic DNA from the frozen whole biopsies, and the DNA was quantified with a NanoDrop 2000 spectrophotometer. As for this clone: This receptor's antigen is unknown. No much larger clone exists at a distance of one base, and base qualities are not known.

For commercial TCRB immunosequencing, approximately 460 nanograms of biopsy DNA were submitted for each sample. CDR3 regions were amplified from genomic DNA by Adaptive Biotechnology using a two-step, amplification bias-controlled multiplex PCR. The first PCR used primers for every V and J gene segment; the second PCR added barcodes and Illumina adapters. CDR3 libraries were sequenced on an Illumina instrument. In the authors' own workflow: Vendor-provided pipelines were combined with custom analysis of raw data in R/Bioconductor under R version 3.3.0. Clonality, which ranges from 0 to 1, was calculated as the inverse of the normalised Shannon entropy across all productive clones. High-frequency clones were defined as the repertoire share of the top 100 clones, retaining only clones passing a 95% confidence test. Repertoire diversity was measured with the Simpson index, and overlap between samples was measured with the Morisita-Horn index. TCRdb holds this immuneACCESS table with in-frame rearrangements only. Some clones are missing; in checked studies, unresolved V genes explain under half, and the rest has no known cause. V, J and clone size reflect that table, while D and trimming were determined from the DNA. Recorded for this sample are around 4,200 clones; roughly 85% of them occurred a single time. Approximately 4.3% of the sample belongs to the ten largest clones.

The origin of this receptor is an adult with Crohn's disease. The rearranged chain carries TRBV12-1 and TRBJ2-5; TRBD2 was called by the table and not checked on the DNA. TRBV12-1 is marked as a pseudogene. Sequenced sample: ileal tissue. The DNA is as follows: TGTGCCAGCAGCTTTGAGGGGGGGGAGACCCAGTACTTC. Protein translation: CASSFEGGETQYF.